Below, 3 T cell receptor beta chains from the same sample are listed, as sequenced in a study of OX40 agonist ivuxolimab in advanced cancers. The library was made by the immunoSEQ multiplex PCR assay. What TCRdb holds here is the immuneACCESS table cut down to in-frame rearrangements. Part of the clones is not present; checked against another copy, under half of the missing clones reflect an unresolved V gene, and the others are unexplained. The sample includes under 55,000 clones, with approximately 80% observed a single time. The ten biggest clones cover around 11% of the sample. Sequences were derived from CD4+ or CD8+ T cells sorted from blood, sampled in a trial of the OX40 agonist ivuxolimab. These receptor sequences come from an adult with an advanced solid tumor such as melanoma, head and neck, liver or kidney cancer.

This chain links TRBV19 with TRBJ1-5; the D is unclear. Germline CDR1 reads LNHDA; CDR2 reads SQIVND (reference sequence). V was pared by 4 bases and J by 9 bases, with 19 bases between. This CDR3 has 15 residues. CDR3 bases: TGTGCCAGTAGTACCCCCGAGGCCCACCTTCGGCCCCAGCATTTT. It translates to CASSTPEAHLRPQHF.

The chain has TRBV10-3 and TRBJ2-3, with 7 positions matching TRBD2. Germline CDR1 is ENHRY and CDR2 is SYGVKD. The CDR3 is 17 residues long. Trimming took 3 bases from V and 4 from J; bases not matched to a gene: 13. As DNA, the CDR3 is TGTGCCATCAGTGATCACCTAGGCGGGAGTCTGGCAGATACGCAGTATTTT. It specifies CAISDHLGGSLADTQYF.

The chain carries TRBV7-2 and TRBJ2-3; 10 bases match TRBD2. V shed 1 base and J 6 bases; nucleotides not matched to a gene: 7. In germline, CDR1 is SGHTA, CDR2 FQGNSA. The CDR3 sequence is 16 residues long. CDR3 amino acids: CASSLGASGGVDTQYF. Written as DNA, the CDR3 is TGTGCCAGCAGCTTAGGTGCTAGCGGGGGAGTGGATACGCAGTATTTT.